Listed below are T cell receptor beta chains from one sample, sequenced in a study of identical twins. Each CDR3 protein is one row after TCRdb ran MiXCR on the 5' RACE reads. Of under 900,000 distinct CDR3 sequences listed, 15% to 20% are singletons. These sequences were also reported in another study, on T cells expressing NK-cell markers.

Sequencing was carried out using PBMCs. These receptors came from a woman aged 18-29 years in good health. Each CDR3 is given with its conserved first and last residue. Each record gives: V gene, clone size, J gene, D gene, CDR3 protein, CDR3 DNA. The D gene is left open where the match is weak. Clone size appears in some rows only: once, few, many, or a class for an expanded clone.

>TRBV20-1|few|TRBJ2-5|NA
CSARIVTDQETQYF
TGCAGTGCTAGAATCGTTACCGACCAAGAGACCCAGTACTTC
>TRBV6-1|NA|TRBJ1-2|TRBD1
CASSHYRGSRYGYTF
TGTGCCAGCAGCCACTACAGGGGCTCCCGGTATGGCTACACCTTC
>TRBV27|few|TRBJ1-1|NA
CASSLLQGSTEAFF
TGTGCCAGCAGTTTACTCCAGGGGAGCACTGAAGCTTTCTTT
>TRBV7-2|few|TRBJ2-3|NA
CASSNGDTQYF
TGTGCCAGCAGCAACGGAGATACGCAGTATTTT
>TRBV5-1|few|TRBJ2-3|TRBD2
CASSQGTSGRALDTQYF
TGCGCCAGCAGCCAAGGGACTAGCGGGAGGGCCCTAGATACGCAGTATTTT
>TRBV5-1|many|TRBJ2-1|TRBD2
CASSSTSGAYNEQFF
TGTGCCAGCAGTAGTACTAGCGGGGCATACAATGAGCAGTTCTTC
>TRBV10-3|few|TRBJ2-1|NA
CAISAIRGYEQFF
TGTGCCATCAGTGCGATCAGAGGGTATGAGCAGTTCTTC
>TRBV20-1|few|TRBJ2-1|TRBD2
CSARKRTSGTYNEQFF
TGCAGTGCTAGAAAACGGACTAGCGGGACCTACAATGAGCAGTTCTTC
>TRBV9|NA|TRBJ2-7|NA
CASSVTGNSYEQYF
TGTGCCAGCAGCGTAACGGGCAACTCCTACGAGCAGTACTTC
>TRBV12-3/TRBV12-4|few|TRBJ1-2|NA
CASSLTGFYGYTF
TGTGCCAGCAGTCTCACAGGGTTTTACGGCTACACCTTC
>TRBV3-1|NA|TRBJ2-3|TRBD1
CASSPYRDRGWDTQYF
TGTGCCAGCAGCCCTTACCGGGACAGGGGATGGGATACGCAGTATTTT
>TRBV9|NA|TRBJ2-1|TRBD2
CASSPTSGPRNEQFF
TGTGCCAGCAGCCCGACTAGCGGCCCGCGGAATGAGCAGTTCTTC
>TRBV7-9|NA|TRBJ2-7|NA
CASSAGHPRDEQYF
TGTGCCAGCAGCGCGGGGCACCCTCGTGACGAGCAGTACTTC
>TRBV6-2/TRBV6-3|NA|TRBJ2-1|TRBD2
CASSYTPWTSGRDNEQFF
TGTGCCAGCAGTTATACCCCCTGGACTAGCGGGAGGGACAATGAGCAGTTCTTC
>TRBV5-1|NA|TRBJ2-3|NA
CASSLYREADTQYF
TGCGCCAGCAGCTTGTACCGGGAAGCAGATACGCAGTATTTT
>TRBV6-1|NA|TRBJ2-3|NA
CASSDLARGTDTQYF
TGTGCCAGCAGTGACCTAGCGCGGGGCACAGATACGCAGTATTTT
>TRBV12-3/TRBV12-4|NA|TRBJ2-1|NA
CASRLPSAYNEQFF
TGTGCCAGCAGGCTGCCTAGCGCCTACAATGAGCAGTTCTTC
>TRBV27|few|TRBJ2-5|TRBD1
CASSSLTGEETQYF
TGTGCCAGCAGCAGCCTGACAGGGGAAGAGACCCAGTACTTC
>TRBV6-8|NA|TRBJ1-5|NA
CASPWGNQPQHF
TGTGCCTCTCCGTGGGGCAATCAGCCCCAGCATTTT
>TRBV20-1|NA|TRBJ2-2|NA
CSARSGSRTGELFF
TGCAGTGCTCGCTCAGGGAGTCGCACCGGGGAGCTGTTTTTT
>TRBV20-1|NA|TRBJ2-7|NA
CSARALGRDYEQYF
TGCAGTGCTAGAGCCCTCGGACGGGACTACGAGCAGTACTTC
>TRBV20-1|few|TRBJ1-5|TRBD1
CSARGTGDRNQPQHF
TGCAGTGCTAGAGGGACAGGGGATCGCAATCAGCCCCAGCATTTT
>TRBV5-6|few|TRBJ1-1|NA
CASKRGTEAFF
TGTGCCAGCAAGAGGGGCACTGAAGCTTTCTTT
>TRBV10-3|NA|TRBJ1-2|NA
CAISESGGTYTF
TGTGCCATCAGTGAGTCTGGAGGAACCTACACCTTC
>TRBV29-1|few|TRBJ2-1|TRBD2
CSAPLGSGGLDEQFF
TGCAGCGCCCCCCTGGGCAGCGGGGGGCTGGATGAGCAGTTCTTC
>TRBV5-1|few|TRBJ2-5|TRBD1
CASGLQGQGETQYF
TGCGCCAGCGGTCTACAGGGACAGGGAGAGACCCAGTACTTC
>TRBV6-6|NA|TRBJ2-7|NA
CASSLVGESEQYF
TGTGCCAGCAGTCTTGTTGGGGAGTCCGAGCAGTACTTC
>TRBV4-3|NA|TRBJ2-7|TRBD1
CASSPQTGSRSEQYF
TGCGCCAGCAGCCCTCAGACAGGGTCTAGGAGCGAGCAGTACTTC
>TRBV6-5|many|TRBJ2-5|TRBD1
CASSYLWDRGGETQYF
TGTGCCAGCAGTTATCTATGGGACAGGGGTGGGGAGACCCAGTACTTC
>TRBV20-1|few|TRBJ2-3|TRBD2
CSAGRSGVTDTQYF
TGCAGTGCTGGCCGTAGCGGGGTGACAGATACGCAGTATTTT
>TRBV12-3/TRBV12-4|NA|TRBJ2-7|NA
CASSAGGAREQYF
TGTGCCAGCAGTGCCGGGGGCGCGCGCGAGCAGTACTTC
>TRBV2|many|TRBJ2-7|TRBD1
CASLWTGSYEQYF
TGTGCCAGCTTGTGGACAGGCTCCTACGAGCAGTACTTC
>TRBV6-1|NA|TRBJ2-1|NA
CASRWEALGNEQFF
TGTGCCAGCCGATGGGAGGCTCTCGGCAATGAGCAGTTCTTC
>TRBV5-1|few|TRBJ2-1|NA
CASSPEWGSNEQFF
TGCGCCAGCAGCCCTGAATGGGGCTCAAATGAGCAGTTCTTC
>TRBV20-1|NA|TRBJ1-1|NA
CSARFTNTEAFF
TGCAGTGCCCGGTTTACTAACACTGAAGCTTTCTTT
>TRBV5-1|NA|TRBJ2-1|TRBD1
CASKRLGQAQNEQFF
TGCGCCAGCAAAAGATTAGGACAGGCCCAAAATGAGCAGTTCTTC
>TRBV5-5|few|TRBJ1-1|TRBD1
CASSTWTGGDNTEAFF
TGTGCCAGCAGCACGTGGACAGGGGGCGACAACACTGAAGCTTTCTTT
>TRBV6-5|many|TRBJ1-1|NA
CASSYGGGYTEAFF
TGTGCCAGCAGTTACGGGGGGGGGTACACTGAAGCTTTCTTT
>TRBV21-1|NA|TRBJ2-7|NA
CASSKIRGSSYEQYF
TGTGCCAGCAGCAAAATACGAGGGAGCTCCTACGAGCAGTACTTC
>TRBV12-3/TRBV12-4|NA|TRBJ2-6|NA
CASRGLRVHYSGANVLTF
TGTGCCAGCAGAGGACTCAGGGTACACTACTCTGGGGCCAACGTCCTGACTTTC
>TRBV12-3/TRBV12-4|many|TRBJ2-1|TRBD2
CASSFFTGGVNEQFF
TGTGCCAGCAGTTTTTTCACGGGGGGGGTAAATGAGCAGTTCTTC
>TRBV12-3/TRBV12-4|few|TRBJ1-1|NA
CASTERRGGTEAFF
TGTGCCAGCACCGAGAGGCGGGGAGGTACTGAAGCTTTCTTT
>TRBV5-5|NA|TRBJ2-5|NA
CASSWDGWETQYF
TGTGCCAGCAGCTGGGACGGTTGGGAGACCCAGTACTTC
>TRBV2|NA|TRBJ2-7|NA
CATKLTGERSYEQYF
TGTGCCACCAAACTGACGGGGGAGCGTAGCTACGAGCAGTACTTC
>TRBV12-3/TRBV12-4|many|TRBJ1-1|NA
CASAVNTEAFF
TGTGCCAGCGCAGTGAACACTGAAGCTTTCTTT
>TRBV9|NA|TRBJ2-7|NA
CASSVVGNQDEQYF
TGTGCCAGCAGCGTGGTAGGGAATCAGGACGAGCAGTACTTC
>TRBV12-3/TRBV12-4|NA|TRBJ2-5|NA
CASSPTEETQYF
TGTGCCAGCAGTCCGACGGAAGAGACCCAGTACTTC
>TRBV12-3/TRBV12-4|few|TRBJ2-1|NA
CASSFPPHHHEQFF
TGTGCCAGCAGTTTTCCCCCTCACCATCATGAGCAGTTCTTC
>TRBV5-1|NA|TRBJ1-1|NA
CASSLAPGAKGEAFF
TGCGCCAGCAGCTTGGCCCCAGGGGCAAAAGGGGAGGCTTTCTTT
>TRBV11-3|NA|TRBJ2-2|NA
CASSLDTGTPNTGELFF
TGTGCCAGCAGCTTAGACACCGGGACTCCCAACACCGGGGAGCTGTTTTTT
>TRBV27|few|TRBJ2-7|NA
CASSLAPEGSYEQYF
TGTGCCAGCAGTCTGGCCCCCGAAGGCTCCTACGAGCAGTACTTC
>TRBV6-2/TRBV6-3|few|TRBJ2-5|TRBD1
CARTFRGQDAGIVAKETQYF
TGTGCCAGGACCTTTCGAGGACAGGACGCAGGGATTGTTGCGAAAGAGACCCAGTACTTC